Reported below is one T cell receptor beta chain. Its target is unknown. Assay used: immunoSEQ multiplex PCR; TCRdb lists only in-frame clones, some missing. The table includes 55,000 to 80,000 clones, 80% to 90% detected once. These data originate in a study of T cells in localized non-small cell lung cancer. Overall study results and limits: The study detected a median roughly 57 of the top 100 tumor clones in adjacent lung. Measurement of T cell clonality placed uninvolved adjacent lung highest, above the level in tumor.

The sequence was obtained from a female donor aged 60 or older with stage I lung adenocarcinoma. The sequences come from peripheral blood, collected before any cancer treatment.

The CDR3 coding sequence is TGTGCCAGCAGCTCCAGGGCGGACTACGAGCAGTACTTC. Its protein is CASSSRADYEQYF. The chain combines TRBV13 with TRBJ2-7, with D perhaps TRBD1 (5 bases). Looked up from germline, CDR1 is PRHDT and CDR2 is FYEKMQ (reference sequence). The CDR3 spans 13 residues. The germline V and J ends were trimmed by 4 bases and 3 bases, with 10 bases remaining between them.